This is a list of T cell receptor beta chains from one sample in a study of radiation and T cells in renal cell carcinoma. Assay used: immunoSEQ multiplex PCR; TCRdb lists only in-frame clones, some missing. The repertoire holds fewer than 15,000 clones, with roughly 60% as singletons. Here the sequenced sample was tumor tissue, taken from a patient whose treatment was nephrectomy without radiotherapy. The receptors were gathered from a man aged 55 to 70 with renal cell carcinoma. The CDR3 runs from the conserved cysteine through the conserved F or W. The D gene is left open where the match is weak. Clone size is not always given. Where it is, it says once, few, many or a class for expanded clones.

J | V | D | size | DNA | CDR3
TRBJ2-7 | TRBV6-4 | . | few | TGTGCCAGCAGTGACCCCCGATCCTACACCTACGAGCAGTACTTC | CASSDPRSYTYEQYF
TRBJ2-4 | TRBV5-1 | TRBD1 | . | TGTGCCAGCAGCTTCCGGGACAGGGTCGTCATTCAGTACTTC | CASSFRDRVVIQYF
TRBJ1-2 | TRBV19 | TRBD1 | . | TGTGCCAGTAGTTTAACAGGGGGTACTGGCTACACCTTC | CASSLTGGTGYTF
TRBJ2-7 | TRBV18 | . | . | TGTGCCAGCTCACCACAGGGTTTCGGTTCCGAGCAGTACTTC | CASSPQGFGSEQYF
TRBJ2-7 | TRBV7-2 | TRBD2 | few | TGTGCCAGCAGCCAAGGACTAGCGGGAGGCCCTTTTGACGAGCAGTACTTC | CASSQGLAGGPFDEQYF
TRBJ2-7 | TRBV11-2 | . | large | TGTGCCAGCAGCTTGTTCTACGAGCAGTACTTC | CASSLFYEQYF
TRBJ2-1 | TRBV28 | . | . | TGTGCCAGCAGTTTATGGGGGAATGAGCAGTTCTTC | CASSLWGNEQFF
TRBJ2-7 | TRBV27 | TRBD2 | medium-sized | TGTGCCAGCAGTTTAGTGGCTAGCGGCACCTACGAGCAGTACTTC | CASSLVASGTYEQYF
TRBJ1-1 | TRBV18 | TRBD1 | once | TGTGCCAGCTCACCACCGTCACAGGGGGTGTCTGAAGCTTTCTTT | CASSPPSQGVSEAFF
TRBJ1-1 | TRBV29-1 | . | medium-sized | TGCAGCGTTGAAGGGAACTTTGACACTGAAGCTTTCTTT | CSVEGNFDTEAFF
TRBJ2-7 | TRBV11-2 | . | . | TGTGCCAGCAGCCGCCCGGGACTTTCCTACGAGCAGTACTTC | CASSRPGLSYEQYF
TRBJ2-3 | TRBV5-6 | . | . | TGTGCCAGCAGCTTGGCGGGGCCGACAGATACGCAGTATTTT | CASSLAGPTDTQYF
TRBJ2-2 | TRBV14 | . | . | TGTGCCAGCAGCCAAGTTTTCACCGGGGAGCTGTTTTTT | CASSQVFTGELFF
TRBJ2-7 | TRBV27 | . | . | TGTGCCAGCAGTCTGGGTAGCAACGAGCAGTACTTC | CASSLGSNEQYF
TRBJ2-2 | TRBV7-2 | TRBD2 | . | TGTGCCAGCAGCCCTATGGGTAGCGGGGGGCTAAACACCGGGGAGCTGTTTTTT | CASSPMGSGGLNTGELFF
TRBJ2-5 | TRBV19 | . | . | TGTGCCAGTAGTAACAACCGGGGAAGGGAGACCCAGTACTTC | CASSNNRGRETQYF
TRBJ2-5 | TRBV5-6 | . | . | TGTGCCAGCAGCTTGTGGATCCAAGAGACCCAGTACTTC | CASSLWIQETQYF
TRBJ1-3 | TRBV4-1 | TRBD1 | . | TGCGCCAGCAGCTACCAGGGGGCTGGCGGAAACACCATATATTTT | CASSYQGAGGNTIYF
TRBJ2-3 | TRBV6-6 | . | medium-sized | TGTGCCAGCAGTATCAGCACAGATACGCAGTATTTT | CASSISTDTQYF
TRBJ2-2 | TRBV7-2 | . | . | TGTGCCAGCAGCTTATGGACAGCCAACACCGGGGAGCTGTTTTTT | CASSLWTANTGELFF
TRBJ2-7 | TRBV20-1 | . | . | TGCAGTGCCCAGACCTACGAGCAGTACTTC | CSAQTYEQYF
TRBJ2-1 | TRBV19 | TRBD1 | . | TGTGCCAGTATGCTGCAGGGGGCTGGAAACAATGAGCAGTTCTTC | CASMLQGAGNNEQFF
TRBJ2-1 | TRBV5-6 | TRBD2 | . | TGTGCCAGCAGCTTGCGCGCGACCGGACTAGCGGGAGTATTCAATGAGCAGTTCTTC | CASSLRATGLAGVFNEQFF
TRBJ2-7 | TRBV2 | . | . | TGTGCCAGCAATACGAACCCTTCCTACGAGCAGTACTTC | CASNTNPSYEQYF
TRBJ2-7 | TRBV6-1 | TRBD2 | once | TGTGCCAGCAGTGACAGACTAGCGGGGGGCTACGAGCAGTACTTC | CASSDRLAGGYEQYF
TRBJ1-1 | TRBV10-3 | . | few | TGTGCCATCAGTGAGGAGGGCAGCAAGAACACTGAAGCTTTCTTT | CAISEEGSKNTEAFF
TRBJ1-1 | TRBV19 | . | . | TGTGCCAGTAGTGGCAGGGGAATGAACACTGAAGCTTTCTTT | CASSGRGMNTEAFF
TRBJ1-2 | TRBV7-9 | . | . | TGTGCCAGCAGCTTGGCAGGGCGACTGGGCTACACCTTC | CASSLAGRLGYTF
TRBJ1-1 | TRBV4-2 | . | few | TGTGCCAGCAGCCAAGCAGGGGTCACTGAAGCTTTCTTT | CASSQAGVTEAFF
TRBJ2-5 | TRBV18 | TRBD2 | . | TGTGCCAGCTCAAACGGTCTAGCGGGTCAAGAGACCCAGTACTTC | CASSNGLAGQETQYF
TRBJ1-2 | TRBV2 | . | . | TGTGCCAGCAGGTCGGACAGCTATGGCTACACCTTC | CASRSDSYGYTF
TRBJ2-6 | TRBV6-4 | . | . | TGTGCCAGCAGCTCGGAAGGGGCCAACGTCCTGACTTTC | CASSSEGANVLTF